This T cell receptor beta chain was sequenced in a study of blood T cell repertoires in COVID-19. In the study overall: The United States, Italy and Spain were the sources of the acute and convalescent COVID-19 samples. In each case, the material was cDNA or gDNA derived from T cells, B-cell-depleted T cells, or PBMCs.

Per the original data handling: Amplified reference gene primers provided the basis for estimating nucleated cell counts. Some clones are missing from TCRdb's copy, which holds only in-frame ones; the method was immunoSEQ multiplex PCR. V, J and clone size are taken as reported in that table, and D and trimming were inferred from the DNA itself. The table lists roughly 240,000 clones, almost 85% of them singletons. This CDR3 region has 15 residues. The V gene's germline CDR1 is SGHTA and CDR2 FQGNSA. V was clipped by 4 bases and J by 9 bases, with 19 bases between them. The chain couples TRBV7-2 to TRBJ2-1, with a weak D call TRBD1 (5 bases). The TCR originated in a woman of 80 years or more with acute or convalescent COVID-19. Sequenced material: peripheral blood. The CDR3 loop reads CASSSDSHSQGEQFF. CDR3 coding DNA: TGTGCCAGCAGCTCAGACAGCCACTCTCAGGGTGAGCAGTTCTTC.